Sequencing of this TCR beta chain was carried out in a study of CD8+ T cells in alopecia areata. Study in general: Tofacitinib therapy lasting 6 to 18 months was followed by 6 months off drug.

Study-level results: In blood and scalp, many expanded lesional clones persisted during tofacitinib. In scalp samples, resident alphabeta T cells of normal skin are also sequenced. Expanded CD8+ clones among the top 100, and scalp clonality, were significantly decreased by tofacitinib.

In each case, RNA was isolated and then reverse transcribed into cDNA as the sequencing template. The protocol was immunoSEQ multiplex PCR, while the TCRdb copy is restricted to in-frame clones and leaves out a portion. The table has 150,000 to 200,000 clones, approximately 57% seen once. Treatment of the sample: oral pan-JAK inhibitor, 5-10 mg twice daily. This clone was detected only a few times. Its target is unknown. Deletions cut 0 bases from V and 7 bases from J, with 7 bases between. The length of the CDR3 is 13 residues. Germline assignment: CDR1 SGHVS and CDR2 FQNEAQ. This chain connects TRBV7-8 to TRBJ2-1; D call uncertain. The material was CD4+ T cells sorted from blood, obtained at week 24, from a patient treated with tofacitinib. This receptor was taken from a human donor with alopecia areata. The CDR3 spells CASSLALGNEQFF. The CDR3 DNA is TGTGCCAGCAGCTTAGCCCTAGGTAATGAGCAGTTCTTC.